Following are 5 T cell receptor beta chains from one sample sequenced in a study of blood T cell repertoires in COVID-19. Assay: immunoSEQ multiplex PCR; the TCRdb copy retains only in-frame clones and omits some. The data contain 150,000 to 200,000 clones, about 86% of them singletons. Source material: peripheral blood. Receptors originate from a man in his late teens or twenties with acute or convalescent COVID-19.

The chain couples TRBV28 to TRBJ1-4, with D unclear. Germline V lookup: CDR1 MDHEN, CDR2 SYDVKM. CDR3 length: 15 amino acids. Trimming removed 6 bases from V and 0 bases from J, with 11 bases in between. CDR3 sequence: CASSRGAATNEKLFF. The DNA for the CDR3 is TGTGCCAGCAGCCGCGGCGCAGCAACTAATGAAAAACTGTTTTTT. The full variable domain, rest sourced from reference TRBV28 and TRBJ1-4, is DVKVTQSSRYLVKRTGEKVFLECVQDMDHENMFWYRQDPGLGLRLIYFSYDVKMKEKGDIPEGYSVSREKKERFSLILESASTNQTSMYLCASSRGAATNEKLFFGSGTQLSVL.

The count of this clone is one. This rearrangement joins TRBV14 to TRBJ2-3; 11 bases line up with TRBD2. V trimming: 4 bases; J trimming: 7 bases; junction bases outside the gene matches: 13. The CDR3 has 17 amino acids. CDR1 is SGHDN, CDR2 FVKESK, per germline. The CDR3, as DNA: TGTGCCAGCAGCCGCAGAGGGGTTAGCGGGGGGGCTTATACGCAGTATTTT. Translated: CASSRRGVSGGAYTQYF.

This chain uses TRBV6-5 with TRBJ2-5; D remains ambiguous. Germline V gene data show CDR1 as MNHEY and CDR2 as SVGAGI. V was trimmed by 5 bases and J by 6 bases, leaving 19 bases between them. The CDR3 has 15 residues. CDR3 DNA: TGTGCCAGCAGTCTACTTTTCCCCACACTACAGACCCAGTACTTC. The encoded protein is CASSLLFPTLQTQYF.

This clone came up once. The V call is TRBV27, the J call TRBJ2-7, with D maybe TRBD1 (6 bases). This CDR3 spans 14 amino acids. Trimming took off 5 bases at V and 2 bases at J, with 13 bases between the two ends. Germline-derived CDR1 and CDR2 are MNHEY and SMNVEV (reference sequence). CDR3 sequence (DNA): TGTGCCAGCAGTCGGACAGAGTACACCTACGAGCAGTACTTC. It yields the protein CASSRTEYTYEQYF.

This CDR3 reads CASSAAGAAGNTIYF. DNA for the CDR3: TGTGCCAGCAGTGCTGCTGGGGCGGCTGGAAACACCATATATTTT. The rearrangement uses TRBV2 and TRBJ1-3; the D gene is possibly TRBD1 (5 bases). V was shortened by 4 bases and J by 2 bases, with 12 bases between the two germline ends. The germline V gene has CDR1 SNHLY and CDR2 FYNNEI. CDR3 length equals 15 residues.